This TCR beta chain was found in a study of siplizumab effects on memory and regulatory T cells. Points from the study as a whole: Naive T cells were seen as more diverse than memory cells and as major alloresponse contributors. Unstimulated subsets captured only a minor fraction of alloreactive clones. Alloreactive sequences traceable to unstimulated CD4+ memory cells declined significantly under siplizumab.

The trim removed 4 bases at V and 7 bases at J, leaving 15 bases unmatched. The CDR3 loop spans 16 amino acids. CDR1 and CDR2 from the germline V gene are KGHSH and LQKENI. Roughly 9.8 x 10^4 TCR templates were assayed per sample. Measured with immunoSEQ multiplex PCR; TCRdb has only the in-frame clones, and not every one. The sample lists 100,000 to 120,000 clones, about 92% occurring once. To note about this clone: Its antigen is still unknown.

This receptor was obtained from a human donor in good health. Sequencing was performed on CD4+ T cells sorted from blood. This chain joins TRBV18 and TRBJ1-1; 7 bases match TRBD1. This chain's CDR3 is CASSLNTGTAGGEAFF. In nucleotides, the CDR3 is TGTGCCAGCTCACTCAATACCGGGACCGCAGGGGGTGAAGCTTTCTTT.